The 28 T cell receptor beta chains below were found in one sample sequenced in a study of shared clonotypes between healthy human individuals. Measured with immunoSEQ multiplex PCR; TCRdb has only the in-frame clones, and not every one. The table includes around 2,000,000 clones, roughly 94% detected once. The sequencing sample was made of naive CD4+ T cells sorted from blood. Subset given: CD45RA+ positively selected. All receptors come from a man younger than 30 in good health.

This sequence joins TRBV7-9 and TRBJ1-6, with TRBD1 as a possible D gene (6 bases). Germline V gene data show CDR1 as SEHNR and CDR2 as FQNEAQ (reference sequence). CDR3 length equals 15 residues. Trimming cost V 1 base and J 6 bases, with 10 bases left between them. The CDR3: CASSLDRAGNSPLHF. The DNA for the CDR3 is TGTGCCAGCAGCTTAGACAGGGCGGGTAATTCACCCCTCCACTTT. The full variable domain, completed using reference TRBV7-9 and TRBJ1-6, is DTGVSQNPRHKITKRGQNVTFRCDPISEHNRLYWYRQTLGQGPEFLTYFQNEAQLEKSRLLSDRFSAERPKGSFSTLEIQRTEQGDSAMYLCASSLDRAGNSPLHFGNGTRLTVT.

The V gene is TRBV19, the J gene TRBJ2-2; TRBD1 is a possible D gene (5 bases). V dropped 6 bases and J dropped 0 bases, with 14 bases sitting between them. This CDR3 spans 16 amino acids. Germline CDR1 LNHDA, CDR2 SQIVND (reference sequence). The CDR3 protein is CASSPALTANTGELFF. In nucleotides, the CDR3 is TGTGCCAGTAGCCCGGCTTTGACAGCGAACACCGGGGAGCTGTTTTTT.

This clone appeared a single time. Within the sample, other DNA sequences also encode this same CDR3. This chain connects TRBV28 to TRBJ1-2; TRBD1 is a possible D gene (5 bases). Trimming took 4 bases from V and 3 from J, leaving 12 bases between them. Germline CDR1 MDHEN, CDR2 SYDVKM. The length of the CDR3 is 14 residues. The CDR3 is CASSSSGGDYGYTF. CDR3 sequence (DNA): TGTGCCAGCAGTTCCTCGGGGGGTGACTATGGCTACACCTTC.

A note on this clone: This sample includes further DNA sequences coding for the same CDR3. The chain couples TRBV18 to TRBJ2-5, with 7 bases identical to TRBD1. V was clipped by 6 bases and J by 1 base; unmatched bases: 2. CDR1 KGHSH and CDR2 LQKENI come from the germline V gene. This CDR3 contains 13 residues. The CDR3 is CASSTGIQETQYF. In DNA, the CDR3 is TGTGCCAGCTCGACAGGGATCCAAGAGACCCAGTACTTC.

V usage is TRBV9 and J usage is TRBJ1-4; 10 nucleotides agree with TRBD1. Germline V CDR1 and CDR2: SGDLS, YYNGEE. The CDR3 totals 17 residues. J gave up 5 bases and V 3 bases, and 10 bases lay outside the gene matches. The CDR3: CASSAIGSGQGNEKLFF. In DNA form, the CDR3 reads TGTGCCAGCAGCGCAATTGGGTCGGGACAGGGGAATGAAAAACTGTTTTTT. Supplemented by reference TRBV9 and TRBJ1-4, the full variable domain reads DSGVTQTPKHLITATGQRVTLRCSPRSGDLSVYWYQQSLDQGLQFLIQYYNGEERAKGNILERFSAQQFPDLHSELNLSSLELGDSALYFCASSAIGSGQGNEKLFFGSGTQLSVL.

The genes are TRBV11-2 and TRBJ2-7; D not resolved. The CDR3 extends over 13 amino acids. Germline V CDR1 and CDR2: SGHAT, FQNNGV. The germline V and J ends were trimmed by 1 base and 3 bases, with 7 bases remaining between them. CDR3 in amino acids: CASSLASDYEQYF. As DNA, the CDR3 is TGTGCCAGCAGCTTAGCGTCAGACTACGAGCAGTACTTC.

The CDR3 loop is CAWSRGQVYGYTF. CDR3 in DNA: TGTGCCTGGAGCAGGGGGCAGGTCTATGGCTACACCTTC. The gene calls are TRBV30 and TRBJ1-2; TRBD1 matches 8 bases. Germline lookup yields CDR1 GTSNPN and CDR2 SVGIG (reference sequence). The V and J ends lost 3 bases and 4 bases, in that order; junction bases with no gene match: 4. The CDR3 extends over 13 amino acids.

Note on this clone: The sample contains more than one DNA sequence encoding this CDR3. The rearrangement links TRBV6-5 to TRBJ1-6; 8 nucleotides match TRBD1. Per germline, CDR1 MNHEY and CDR2 SVGAGI. V shed 0 bases, J shed 10 bases, and the junction held 5 bases outside the gene matches. This CDR3 is built from 15 residues. CDR3 in amino acids: CASSYSGTGSSPLHF. The CDR3 DNA is TGTGCCAGCAGTTACTCCGGGACAGGATCCTCACCCCTCCACTTT.

The CDR3 loop reads CASSPRRGQGTNEQYF. The DNA of the CDR3 is TGTGCCAGCAGCCCTCGCCGAGGGCAGGGAACAAACGAGCAGTACTTC. This rearrangement joins TRBV9 to TRBJ2-7; D is tentatively TRBD1 or TRBD2 (5 bases each). In germline, CDR1 is SGDLS, CDR2 YYNGEE. This CDR3 is built from 16 residues. Trimming stripped 4 bases from V and 5 bases from J, with 22 bases between.

The chain links TRBV30 to TRBJ2-5, with 9 bases fitting TRBD1. The DNA end is a closer match to TRBJ2-7, so the J assignment may be wrong. The CDR3 has 18 amino acids. Germline CDR1 GTSNPN, CDR2 SVGIG (reference sequence). The CDR3 loop is CAWSVTRLGQGGVYEQYF. In nucleotides, the CDR3 is TGTGCCTGGAGTGTAACCCGATTGGGACAGGGTGGAGTCTACGAGCAGTACTTC.

This clone was observed once. This chain connects TRBV10-2 to TRBJ1-2, with D maybe TRBD1 (6 bases). Deletions cut 3 bases from V and 7 bases from J, with 6 bases between. The CDR3 loop spans 11 amino acids. Germline lookup yields CDR1 WSHSY and CDR2 SAAADI. The CDR3 spells CASSDRGGYTF. The CDR3 DNA reads as TGCGCCAGCAGTGACAGGGGTGGCTACACCTTC.

The rearrangement joins TRBV19 to TRBJ2-1, with D hard to call. This CDR3 comprises 17 residues. Per the germline V gene, CDR1 is LNHDA and CDR2 is SQIVND (reference sequence). The V end lost 3 bases, the J end lost 6 bases, and 21 bases lay between the germline ends. CDR3 residues: CASSMDLTRLKGNEQFF. The CDR3 DNA reads TGTGCCAGTAGTATGGACCTCACAAGGTTGAAGGGCAATGAGCAGTTCTTC.

The chain has TRBV6-1 and TRBJ2-1, with D unclear. The CDR3 is made up of 13 amino acids. V was shortened by 7 bases and J by 3 bases, with 10 bases between the two germline ends. Germline V gives CDR1 MNHNS, CDR2 SASEGT. This chain's CDR3 is CASTLDIYNEQFF. The DNA of the CDR3 is TGTGCCAGCACTCTCGACATCTACAATGAGCAGTTCTTC.

This chain links TRBV6-6 with TRBJ2-5; no clear D gene. Looked up from germline, CDR1 is MNHNY and CDR2 is SVGAGI (reference sequence). CDR3 length equals 12 residues. V lost 2 bases and J lost 10, with 11 bases in between. The CDR3 DNA sequence: TGTGCCAGCAGTTACGTAGGAACGGACCAGTACTTC. Its translation: CASSYVGTDQYF.

This clone came up many times. Other nucleotide sequences in the sample specify the same CDR3. The gene calls are TRBV9 and TRBJ1-3, with D possibly matching TRBD1 (5 bases). Germline assignment: CDR1 SGDLS and CDR2 YYNGEE. CDR3 length: 14 residues. The ends were cut back, 0 bases at V and 4 bases at J, with 8 bases in the middle. The DNA of the CDR3 is TGTGCCAGCAGCGTAGGGGACCGAGGAAACACCATATATTTT. Translation: CASSVGDRGNTIYF.

This clone was seen just once. Other nucleotide sequences from this sample produce the same CDR3. V gene TRBV18 combines with J gene TRBJ2-1; 8 nucleotides align to TRBD1. V was pared by 0 bases and J by 6 bases, with 1 base of the junction left unmatched. CDR3 length equals 14 residues. The germline CDR1 and CDR2 sequences are KGHSH and LQKENI. The CDR3 loop is CASSPPTGGNEQFF. CDR3 in DNA: TGTGCCAGCTCACCACCTACAGGGGGCAATGAGCAGTTCTTC.

The rearrangement uses TRBV6-1 and TRBJ2-7; 11 positions agree with TRBD1. Germline CDR1 reads MNHNS; CDR2 reads SASEGT. The CDR3 is 14 residues long. The trim removed 7 bases at V and 3 bases at J, leaving 5 bases unmatched. As DNA, the CDR3 is TGTGCCAGCACCTTGGGGACAGGGGGCTACGAGCAGTACTTC. Translated, it gives CASTLGTGGYEQYF.

V and J are TRBV10-3 and TRBJ2-5; 9 positions match TRBD2. In germline, CDR1 is ENHRY, CDR2 SYGVKD. The V and J ends lost 3 bases and 4 bases, in that order; junction bases with no gene match: 6. The CDR3 sequence is 15 residues long. The CDR3 bases are TGTGCCATCAGTGAAGGGCGGGAGGGGCCAGAGACCCAGTACTTC. It specifies CAISEGREGPETQYF.

The V gene is TRBV11-3, the J gene TRBJ2-2, with a weak D call TRBD2 (6 bases). The CDR3 spans 14 residues. Deletions cut 0 bases from V and 7 bases from J, with 9 bases between. Germline V gives CDR1 SGHNT, CDR2 YENEEA. The CDR3 DNA reads TGTGCCAGCAGCTTAGACTCCGGGGGCGGGGAGCTGTTTTTT. Translating gives CASSLDSGGGELFF.

This rearrangement joins TRBV19 to TRBJ2-5, with TRBD2 matching 13 bases. V lost 0 bases, J lost 2 bases, and 9 bases stayed unmatched. The germline V gene encodes CDR1 LNHDA and CDR2 SQIVND (reference sequence). The CDR3 has 19 residues. CDR3 amino acids: CASSIDKGLAGREQETQYF. As DNA, the CDR3 is TGTGCCAGTAGTATAGATAAGGGACTAGCGGGGAGGGAGCAAGAGACCCAGTACTTC.

The sample holds a few counts of this clone. This sequence joins TRBV28 and TRBJ2-5; no reliable D call. Germline V gene sequence: CDR1 MDHEN, CDR2 SYDVKM. The V end was cut by 4 bases, the J end by 1 base, with 7 bases between. The CDR3 runs to 13 residues. The CDR3 nucleotides are TGTGCCAGCAGTTCGGCGGTCCAAGAGACCCAGTACTTC. Protein sequence: CASSSAVQETQYF.

This clone is a singleton in its sample. This rearrangement joins TRBV30 to TRBJ1-2; tentatively, D is TRBD1 (5 bases). CDR1 is GTSNPN, CDR2 SVGIG, per germline (reference sequence). V was shortened by 2 bases and J by 8 bases, with 15 bases between the two germline ends. The CDR3 has 13 amino acids. CDR3 sequence (DNA): TGTGCCTGGAGTCCCGGACACTACCCCGGCTACACCTTC. Protein: CAWSPGHYPGYTF.

V and J are TRBV6-5 and TRBJ1-2; D unclear. The CDR3 consists of 15 residues. Germline V gene lookup returns CDR1 MNHEY and CDR2 SVGAGI. V was pared by 3 bases and J by 4 bases, with 15 bases between. The CDR3 DNA is TGTGCCAGCAGTTATAGTCGAGGGAAGGCCTATGGCTACACCTTC. Amino acid sequence: CASSYSRGKAYGYTF.

The table lists this clone with a count of one. The chain recombines TRBV6-4 with TRBJ2-2, with no clear D. V lost 3 bases to trimming and J lost 5 bases, with 13 bases between them. Germline V CDR1 and CDR2: MRHNA, SNTAGT. The CDR3 totals 15 residues. The CDR3 DNA reads as TGTGCCAGCAGTGAGACAAGTTTTTTGACCGGGGAGCTGTTTTTT. This sequence encodes CASSETSFLTGELFF.

The chain joins TRBV6-1 to TRBJ2-7; 12 bases map to TRBD1. The V segment lost 2 bases and the J segment 7 bases; nucleotides outside the gene matches: 6. The CDR3 consists of 15 residues. The germline V gene encodes CDR1 MNHNS and CDR2 SASEGT. CDR3 nucleotides: TGTGCCAGCAGTGAAAAGGGACAGGGGGCTGAAGAGCAGTACTTC. Amino acids: CASSEKGQGAEEQYF.

DNA for the CDR3: TGTGCCTGGAGGAAGGGGACTAGCGGGAGAGCGTCCTACAATGAGCAGTTCTTC. Translating it yields CAWRKGTSGRASYNEQFF. The chain links TRBV30 to TRBJ2-1, with 14 bases that match TRBD2. V was clipped by 3 bases and J by 1 base; unmatched bases: 8. There are 18 residues in the CDR3. Germline V CDR1 and CDR2: GTSNPN, SVGIG (reference sequence).

As concerns this clone: This same CDR3 is encoded by further DNA sequences in the sample. The J gene is TRBJ2-3, the V gene TRBV5-1; 8 bases are shared with TRBD1. Germline V CDR1 and CDR2: SGHRS, YFSETQ. The length of the CDR3 is 14 residues. The V and J ends lost 4 bases and 0 bases, in that order; junction bases with no gene match: 1. CDR3 DNA sequence: TGCGCCAGCAGCCGGACAGGGAGCACAGATACGCAGTATTTT. As protein: CASSRTGSTDTQYF.

This clone was seen once. The chain combines TRBV7-2 with TRBJ1-1, with 8 bases that match TRBD1. The ends lost 3 bases at V and 3 bases at J; junction bases unmatched: 0. The CDR3 has 13 amino acids. CDR1 and CDR2 from the germline V gene are SGHTA and FQGNSA. CDR3 sequence reads: CASSLDRDTEAFF. The CDR3 DNA is TGTGCCAGCAGCTTGGACAGGGACACTGAAGCTTTCTTT. The full variable domain, rest sourced from reference TRBV7-2 and TRBJ1-1, is GAGVSQSPSNKVTEKGKDVELRCDPISGHTALYWYRQSLGQGLEFLIYFQGNSAPDKSGLPSDRFSAERTGGSVSTLTIQRTQQEDSAVYLCASSLDRDTEAFFGQGTRLTVV.